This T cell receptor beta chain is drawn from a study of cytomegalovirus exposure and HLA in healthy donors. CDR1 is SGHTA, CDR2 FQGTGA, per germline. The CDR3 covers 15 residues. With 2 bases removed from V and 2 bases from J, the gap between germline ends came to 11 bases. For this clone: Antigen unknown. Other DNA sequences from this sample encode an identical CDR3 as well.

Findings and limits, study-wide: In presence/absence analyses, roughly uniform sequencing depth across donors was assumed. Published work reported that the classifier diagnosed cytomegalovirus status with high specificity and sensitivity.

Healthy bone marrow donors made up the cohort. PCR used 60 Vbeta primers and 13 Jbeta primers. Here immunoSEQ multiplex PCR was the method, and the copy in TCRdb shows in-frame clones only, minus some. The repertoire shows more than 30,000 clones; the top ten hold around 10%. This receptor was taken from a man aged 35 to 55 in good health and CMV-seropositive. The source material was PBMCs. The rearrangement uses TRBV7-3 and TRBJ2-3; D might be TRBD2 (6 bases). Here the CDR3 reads CASSLGAGPTDTQYF. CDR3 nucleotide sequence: TGTGCCAGCAGCTTAGGTGCGGGACCCACAGATACGCAGTATTTT.